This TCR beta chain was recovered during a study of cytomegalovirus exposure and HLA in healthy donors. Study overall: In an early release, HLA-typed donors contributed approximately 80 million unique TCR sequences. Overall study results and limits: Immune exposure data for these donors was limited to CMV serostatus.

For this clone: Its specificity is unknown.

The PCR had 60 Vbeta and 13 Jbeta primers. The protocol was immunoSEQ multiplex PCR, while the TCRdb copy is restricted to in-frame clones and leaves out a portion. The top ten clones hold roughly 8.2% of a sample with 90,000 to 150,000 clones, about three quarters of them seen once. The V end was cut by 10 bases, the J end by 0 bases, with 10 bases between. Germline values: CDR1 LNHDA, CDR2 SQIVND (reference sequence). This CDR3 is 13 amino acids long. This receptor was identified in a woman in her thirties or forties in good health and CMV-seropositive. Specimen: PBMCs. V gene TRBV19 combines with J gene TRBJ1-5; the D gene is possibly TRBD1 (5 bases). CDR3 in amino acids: CAIARDSNQPQHF. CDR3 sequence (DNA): TGTGCCATTGCCAGGGATAGCAATCAGCCCCAGCATTTT.